This T cell receptor beta chain originates from a study of blood T cell repertoires in COVID-19. Study details: Samples taken during acute and convalescent COVID-19 were collected in the United States, Italy and Spain. T cells, B-cell-depleted T cells, or PBMCs supplied cDNA or gDNA.

Per the authors' pipeline: Amplification from reference gene primers served as the basis for estimated nucleated cell counts. The method was immunoSEQ multiplex PCR; TCRdb's version includes in-frame clones alone and lacks a portion of them. That table gives V, J and clone size, and the DNA gave D and trimming. This sample carries about 320,000 clones, about 83% of them seen once, and the ten largest clones take roughly 1.6%. This CDR3 spans 15 amino acids. The V gene end was trimmed by 6 bases and the J gene end by 5 bases; junction bases not matched to a gene: 9. Looked up from germline, CDR1 is MNHEY and CDR2 is SMNVEV (reference sequence).

Sequenced: peripheral blood. This receptor was obtained from a woman aged 50 to 60 with acute or convalescent COVID-19. The chain has TRBV27 and TRBJ1-1; 10 bases fit TRBD1. For the CDR3, the DNA is TGTGCCAGCAGAATTTTAGGGACAGGGGAGACTGAAGCTTTCTTT. Translation: CASRILGTGETEAFF.